This is a list of T cell receptor beta chains from one sample in a study of T-cell memory formation after mild COVID-19. TCRdb re-derived calls from the 5' RACE reads in MiXCR, one entry per CDR3 protein. This repertoire shows 250,000 to 300,000 distinct CDR3 sequences, 15% to 20% found once; its top ten account for roughly a fifth. Source material: PBMCs or a T cell subset sorted from them (not recorded which). The source of these receptors is a young man who had mild COVID-19 (a few samples of this study predate the infection). Cell type and time point are not known. Both conserved end residues are part of each CDR3. The D gene is left open where the match is weak. Clone size is shown for a subset of rows, as once, few, many or a class of expanded clone.

clone size,J gene,D gene,V gene,CDR3 DNA,CDR3 protein
.,TRBJ1-1,.,TRBV28,TGTGCCAGCATAACCTGGACGGACAACACTGAAGCTTTCTTT,CASITWTDNTEAFF
many,TRBJ1-2,.,TRBV28,TGTGCCAGCAGCGCCGGGACGGTCTATGGCTACACCTTC,CASSAGTVYGYTF
.,TRBJ1-4,.,TRBV5-6,TGTGCCAGCAGCCGTACCGAAGGAGACAATGAAAAACTGTTTTTT,CASSRTEGDNEKLFF
few,TRBJ2-5,.,TRBV7-3,TGTGCCAGCAGCCCCGGAAGCAGGGGAGAGACCCAGTACTTC,CASSPGSRGETQYF
.,TRBJ1-2,TRBD1,TRBV4-3,TGCGCCAGCAGCCAAGTCCGAGACAGGGACTATGGCTACACCTTC,CASSQVRDRDYGYTF
few,TRBJ1-2,.,TRBV6-5,TGTGCCAGCAGTTACTCAAGTATTAACTATGGCTACACCTTC,CASSYSSINYGYTF
many,TRBJ2-4,TRBD2,TRBV10-2,TGCGCCAGCAGTGAGTCAGCTAGCGGAGGAAACATTCAGTACTTC,CASSESASGGNIQYF
many,TRBJ2-4,.,TRBV29-1,TGCAGCGTTGAACGCCCCGGGACGGGGGACATTCAGTACTTC,CSVERPGTGDIQYF
.,TRBJ2-1,.,TRBV6-1,TGTGCCTCCGGGGGAGGGGGGGAATTTACTGAGCAGTTCTTC,CASGGGGEFTEQFF
.,TRBJ1-5,TRBD1,TRBV24-1,TGTGCCACCAGTGACCCTAGACAGGGGATCAATCAGCCCCAGCATTTT,CATSDPRQGINQPQHF
.,TRBJ1-1,.,TRBV15,TGTGCCACCAGCAGAGAAGGGACCAGGGAGACTGAAGCTTTCTTT,CATSREGTRETEAFF
many,TRBJ2-1,TRBD1,TRBV5-1,TGCGCCAGCAGCTTGCTTCCAGGGGGCAATGAGCAGTTCTTC,CASSLLPGGNEQFF
.,TRBJ2-1,TRBD1,TRBV25-1,TGTGCCACCTCAAGGACAGGGGATAGTGAGCAGTTCTTC,CATSRTGDSEQFF
.,TRBJ1-1,TRBD1,TRBV3-1,TGTGCCAGCAGCCATATAGGGGGCGGACATGAAGCTTTCTTT,CASSHIGGGHEAFF
.,TRBJ2-1,TRBD2,TRBV7-8,TGTGCCAGCAGCTTAGTGGGGGGGAACTTCTACAATGAGCAGTTCTTC,CASSLVGGNFYNEQFF
few,TRBJ1-6,.,TRBV4-1,TGCGCCAGCAGCCAATATCCGGACGATTCACCCCTCCACTTT,CASSQYPDDSPLHF